The sequence of this TCR beta chain was determined in a study of OX40 agonist ivuxolimab in advanced cancers. At the level of the study: The patients got ivuxolimab, which is an agonistic anti-OX40 (CD134) antibody. Having had anti-PD-1, anti-PD-L1 or anti-CTLA-4 therapy before was allowed, and roughly 38% had some. Notes on the study in general: In the 0.1 to 3.0 mg/kg range, CD4+ and CD8+ blood T cells had expanded clonally by week 6.

Profiling relied on immunoSEQ multiplex PCR, and the TCRdb table lists in-frame clones only, not all of them. The data contain over 8,000 clones, roughly 70% of them singletons. Trimming shortened V by 3 bases and J by 2 bases, and 9 bases separated the two germline ends. This CDR3 region has 13 residues. From germline, CDR1 is SGHDT and CDR2 YYEEEE. Details on this clone: Antigen unknown.

V and J are TRBV5-6 and TRBJ2-7; no definite D call. The sample consisted of CD4+ or CD8+ T cells sorted from blood, taken in a trial of the OX40 agonist ivuxolimab. This TCR was sampled from an adult with an advanced solid tumor such as melanoma, head and neck, liver or kidney cancer. The CDR3, as DNA: TGTGCCAGCAGCTCCGACGGAGCCTACGAGCAGTACTTC. Amino acids: CASSSDGAYEQYF.